Following are 27 T cell receptor beta chains from one sample sequenced in a study of PD-1 blockade in mismatch repair-deficient tumors. Here immunoSEQ multiplex PCR was the method, and the copy in TCRdb shows in-frame clones only, minus some. The sample has 95,000 to 150,000 clones, about 86% seen once. The sample was peripheral blood, taken 44 weeks after starting pembrolizumab. The receptors here all came from an adult with mismatch repair-deficient cancer.

The V and J genes are TRBV20-1 and TRBJ2-3; tentative D call: TRBD2 (5 bases). CDR1 and CDR2 from the germline V gene are DFQATT and SNEGSKA (reference sequence). CDR3 size: 11 residues. The V gene lost 5 bases and the J gene lost 5 bases, with 8 bases spanning the gap. As DNA, the CDR3 is TGCAGTGCTGGCGGAGGAGATACGCAGTATTTT. Protein sequence: CSAGGGDTQYF.

The chain employs TRBV5-4 and TRBJ1-4; D uncertain. Germline V CDR1 and CDR2: SGHNT, YYREEE (reference sequence). Trimming took 1 base from V and 0 from J, leaving 10 bases between them. CDR3 length: 16 residues. Here the CDR3 DNA reads TGTGCCAGCAGCTTGAATGGGCAGCCAACTAATGAAAAACTGTTTTTT. This gives the protein CASSLNGQPTNEKLFF.

The J gene is TRBJ2-7, the V gene TRBV28, with no clear D. Trimming stripped 1 base from V and 3 bases from J, with 10 bases between. This CDR3 contains 14 residues. The germline V gene has CDR1 MDHEN and CDR2 SYDVKM. Written as DNA, the CDR3 is TGTGCCAGCAGTTTATCAGGAAACTACTACGAGCAGTACTTC. Translated, it gives CASSLSGNYYEQYF.

This chain joins TRBV7-3 and TRBJ2-7, with D possibly matching TRBD2 (6 bases). The CDR3 length is 17 residues. V lost 1 base to trimming and J lost 0 bases, with 16 bases between them. Per the germline V gene, CDR1 is SGHTA and CDR2 is FQGTGA. This CDR3 is CASSLKVRGGNSYEQYF. The DNA of the CDR3 is TGTGCCAGCAGCTTAAAGGTCCGGGGCGGGAACTCCTACGAGCAGTACTTC.

V and J are TRBV5-1 and TRBJ2-1; possibly TRBD1 or TRBD2 for D (5 bases each). There are 16 residues in the CDR3. Germline V gene data show CDR1 as SGHRS and CDR2 as YFSETQ. V lost 4 bases and J 0 bases, leaving 14 bases between the germline ends. This CDR3 is CASSLGTDSSYNEQFF. The CDR3 DNA reads as TGCGCCAGCAGCCTCGGGACCGACAGCTCCTACAATGAGCAGTTCTTC. Combining the CDR3 with reference TRBV5-1 and TRBJ2-1 gives the whole variable domain KAGVTQTPRYLIKTRGQQVTLSCSPISGHRSVSWYQQTPGQGLQFLFEYFSETQRNKGNFPGRFSGRQFSNSRSEMNVSTLELGDSALYLCASSLGTDSSYNEQFFGPGTRLTVL.

This rearrangement joins TRBV7-3 to TRBJ2-3; tentatively, D is TRBD2 (5 bases). V shed 3 bases and J shed 2 bases, with 12 bases lying between them. The CDR3 loop spans 15 amino acids. Germline CDR1 and CDR2: SGHTA and FQGTGA. DNA for the CDR3: TGTGCCAGCAGCTTTTCATTAGCGACCACAGATACGCAGTATTTT. Amino acid sequence: CASSFSLATTDTQYF.

The V and J genes are TRBV11-2 and TRBJ2-3, with 7 bases aligning to TRBD2. The CDR3 sequence is 16 residues long. Trimming at V came to 2 bases and at J to 4 bases, leaving 9 bases not matched to a gene. Germline-derived CDR1 and CDR2 are SGHAT and FQNNGV. This chain's CDR3 is CASSLRLAERADTQYF. The CDR3 DNA sequence: TGTGCCAGCAGCTTAAGGCTAGCGGAACGTGCAGATACGCAGTATTTT.

V usage is TRBV27 and J usage is TRBJ2-1; a possible D gene is TRBD1 (5 bases). With 3 bases removed from V and 4 bases from J, the gap between germline ends came to 19 bases. The CDR3 is 17 amino acids. Germline CDR1 reads MNHEY; CDR2 reads SMNVEV (reference sequence). The CDR3 sequence: CASSFTPRQKIYNEQFF. The DNA for the CDR3 is TGTGCCAGCAGTTTTACCCCCCGACAGAAGATATACAATGAGCAGTTCTTC.

This rearrangement joins TRBV18 to TRBJ1-1; D gene unclear. Germline CDR1 is KGHSH and CDR2 is LQKENI. The CDR3 runs to 13 residues. V was shortened by 3 bases and J by 4 bases, with 9 bases between the two germline ends. The CDR3: CASSPGTATEAFF. As DNA, the CDR3 is TGTGCCAGCTCACCTGGTACCGCCACTGAAGCTTTCTTT.

V gene TRBV10-3 combines with J gene TRBJ2-7; TRBD2 is a possible D gene (6 bases). Per the germline V gene, CDR1 is ENHRY and CDR2 is SYGVKD. This CDR3 is 16 amino acids long. V was clipped by 0 bases and J by 2 bases, with 14 bases between them. CDR3 loop: CAISESIGGRTYEQYF. Here the CDR3 DNA reads TGTGCCATCAGTGAGTCGATTGGGGGGAGGACCTACGAGCAGTACTTC.

This clone was observed a single time. The chain employs TRBV11-3 and TRBJ2-2, with 9 bases identical to TRBD1. The CDR3 covers 17 residues. CDR1 and CDR2 (germline): SGHNT, YENEEA. The V and J ends lost 0 bases and 3 bases, in that order; junction bases with no gene match: 5. CDR3 nucleotide sequence: TGTGCCAGCAGCTTAGAGACCGGGACAGGGTACACCGGGGAGCTGTTTTTT. It specifies CASSLETGTGYTGELFF.

In its sample, this clone was seen a few times. The J gene is TRBJ2-2, the V gene TRBV27; TRBD2 matches 7 bases. The V gene end was trimmed by 3 bases and the J gene end by 4 bases; junction bases not matched to a gene: 2. Germline assignment: CDR1 MNHEY and CDR2 SMNVEV (reference sequence). The CDR3 sequence is 14 residues long. CDR3 coding DNA: TGTGCCAGCAGTTTCAGGGAGGGCACCGGGGAGCTGTTTTTT. Translated: CASSFREGTGELFF.

The table lists this clone with a count of one. V gene TRBV11-3 combines with J gene TRBJ2-3; D unclear. Germline lookup yields CDR1 SGHNT and CDR2 YENEEA. The CDR3 runs 13 residues. Trimming took 1 base from V and 4 from J, leaving 6 bases between them. CDR3: CASSLGGADTQYF. The DNA of the CDR3 is TGTGCCAGCAGCTTAGGTGGCGCAGATACGCAGTATTTT.

The genes are TRBV4-2 and TRBJ2-7; D gene ambiguous. CDR1 is LGHNA, CDR2 YNFKEQ, per germline. The length of the CDR3 is 14 residues. Trimming shortened V by 0 bases and J by 2 bases, and 8 bases separated the two germline ends. CDR3 bases: TGTGCCAGCAGCCAAGAGAACAGAGCCTACGAGCAGTACTTC. Translated, it gives CASSQENRAYEQYF.

The chain carries TRBV29-1 and TRBJ2-7; D may be TRBD2 (5 bases). The CDR3 runs 15 residues. CDR1 is SQVTM, CDR2 ANQGSEA, per germline. V was shortened by 0 bases and J by 2 bases, with 14 bases between the two germline ends. CDR3 in amino acids: CSVEDWQRSPYEQYF. The DNA for the CDR3 is TGCAGCGTTGAAGATTGGCAGCGGTCCCCCTACGAGCAGTACTTC.

The J gene is TRBJ2-6, the V gene TRBV30, with a tentative D call TRBD1 (6 bases). Per germline, CDR1 GTSNPN and CDR2 SVGIG (reference sequence). There are 15 residues in the CDR3. Trimming shortened V by 8 bases and J by 4 bases, and 18 bases separated the two germline ends. The CDR3 here is CAGTWTFRGANVLTF. CDR3 bases: TGTGCCGGGACATGGACCTTTCGGGGGGCCAACGTCCTGACTTTC.

The gene calls are TRBV11-2 and TRBJ2-2; 7 bases fit TRBD2. V trimming: 5 bases; J trimming: 4 bases; junction bases outside the gene matches: 10. CDR3 length: 16 residues. Germline assignment: CDR1 SGHAT and CDR2 FQNNGV. The CDR3 loop reads CASSGRGSEGTGELFF. DNA for the CDR3: TGTGCCAGCAGCGGACGCGGGAGTGAGGGCACCGGGGAGCTGTTTTTT. Complete variable domain (other parts from reference TRBV11-2 and TRBJ2-2): EAGVAQSPRYKIIEKRQSVAFWCNPISGHATLYWYQQILGQGPKLLIQFQNNGVVDDSQLPKDRFSAERLKGVDSTLKIQPAKLEDSAVYLCASSGRGSEGTGELFFGEGSRLTVL.

This clone was observed once. The chain couples TRBV7-9 to TRBJ2-7; possible D gene TRBD1, 5 bases. Trimming removed 5 bases from V and 3 bases from J, with 14 bases in between. CDR3 length: 14 residues. From germline, CDR1 is SEHNR and CDR2 FQNEAQ (reference sequence). The CDR3 region has the DNA TGTGCCAGCAGCCCCGGTAGACAGAACTACGAGCAGTACTTC. Amino acids: CASSPGRQNYEQYF.

The rearrangement uses TRBV19 and TRBJ2-1, with D possibly matching TRBD1 (5 bases). Per the germline V gene, CDR1 is LNHDA and CDR2 is SQIVND (reference sequence). V was cut by 6 bases and J by 0 bases, with 9 bases left in between. The CDR3 extends over 14 amino acids. CDR3 amino acids: CASRRQSSYNEQFF. The CDR3 nucleotides read TGTGCCAGTAGGCGACAGAGCTCCTACAATGAGCAGTTCTTC.

The rearrangement uses TRBV29-1 and TRBJ2-7; TRBD2 matches 7 bases. Per germline, CDR1 SQVTM and CDR2 ANQGSEA. The CDR3 contains 15 residues. Germline trimming cut 1 base from V and 2 bases from J; bases unmatched to any gene: 8. CDR3 sequence: CSVEALAEETYEQYF. DNA for the CDR3: TGCAGCGTTGAAGCCCTAGCGGAAGAGACCTACGAGCAGTACTTC.

The V and J genes are TRBV5-6 and TRBJ2-7, with a weak D call TRBD2 (6 bases). This CDR3 contains 14 residues. Germline V gene sequence: CDR1 SGHDT, CDR2 YYEEEE. Trimming removed 2 bases at V and 0 bases at J, with 9 bases between. CDR3 in amino acids: CASSLRGNSYEQYF. The CDR3 bases are TGTGCCAGCAGCTTACGGGGGAACTCCTACGAGCAGTACTTC.

The chain links TRBV27 to TRBJ2-1, with 11 bases aligning to TRBD2. V gave up 2 bases and J gave up 3 bases; unmatched junction bases: 3. Germline lookup yields CDR1 MNHEY and CDR2 SMNVEV (reference sequence). The length of the CDR3 is 16 residues. The CDR3 here is CASSLPGTSGYNEQFF. CDR3 nucleotide sequence: TGTGCCAGCAGTTTACCAGGGACTAGCGGCTACAATGAGCAGTTCTTC.

This clone was detected only a few times. The rearrangement links TRBV19 to TRBJ2-2; D not certain. Germline-derived CDR1 and CDR2 are LNHDA and SQIVND (reference sequence). V lost 7 bases to trimming and J lost 6 bases, with 12 bases between them. CDR3 length: 13 residues. This CDR3 reads CASTPVGAGELFF. As DNA, the CDR3 is TGTGCCAGTACCCCTGTAGGAGCCGGGGAGCTGTTTTTT.

The rearrangement joins TRBV7-2 to TRBJ2-3; D not certain. The CDR3 loop spans 16 amino acids. Per the germline V gene, CDR1 is SGHTA and CDR2 is FQGNSA. The V gene lost 4 bases and the J gene lost 7 bases, with 21 bases spanning the gap. CDR3 sequence (DNA): TGTGCCAGCAGCTACCCGCCGCTATCCGAGCGAAATACGCAGTATTTT. Its translation: CASSYPPLSERNTQYF.

This clone is a singleton in its sample. V and J are TRBV6-5 and TRBJ2-2, with D hard to call. V was cut by 4 bases and J by 2 bases, with 2 bases left in between. This CDR3 has 12 residues. In germline, CDR1 is MNHEY, CDR2 SVGAGI. The CDR3 bases are TGTGCCAGCAGTTCCAACACCGGGGAGCTGTTTTTT. This translates into CASSSNTGELFF.

The chain has TRBV7-4 and TRBJ2-7; D remains unclear. Germline V gene data show CDR1 as SGHVT and CDR2 as SQSDAQ. The V and J ends lost 0 bases and 0 bases respectively, with 18 bases between them. The CDR3 is 18 residues long. The chain's CDR3 is CASSLAVVFGRSSYEQYF. For the CDR3, the DNA is TGTGCCAGCAGCTTAGCAGTGGTGTTCGGAAGGAGCTCCTACGAGCAGTACTTC. The full variable domain, its missing parts supplied by reference TRBV7-4 and TRBJ2-7, is GAGVSQSPRYKVAKRGRDVALRCDSISGHVTLYWYRQTLGQGSEVLTYSQSDAQRDKSGRPSGRFSAERPERSVSTLKIQRTEQGDSAVYLCASSLAVVFGRSSYEQYFGPGTRLTVT.

This chain connects TRBV10-2 to TRBJ2-3; 9 nucleotides match TRBD2. After removal of 7 bases from V and 4 bases from J, the junction contained 3 bases not matched to a gene. Germline CDR1 reads WSHSY; CDR2 reads SAAADI. The CDR3 is 13 amino acids. The CDR3: CASTGGRADTQYF. The CDR3 bases are TGCGCCAGCACAGGCGGGAGGGCAGATACGCAGTATTTT.